This TCR beta chain was profiled in a study of blood T cell repertoires in COVID-19. The study assigned cohorts using participant-reported clinical history. Clones were sequenced by immunoSEQ multiplex PCR, and TCRdb holds only the in-frame ones, with some missing. The sample holds about 430,000 clones, over 75% seen once. CDR1 is SGDLS and CDR2 is YYNGEE in the germline V gene. The V and J ends lost 0 bases and 2 bases, in that order; junction bases with no gene match: 4. The length of the CDR3 is 16 residues. This sequence was found in a woman aged 18-29 years who had been exposed to COVID-19. Sequencing input: PBMCs or T cells enriched from blood (not recorded which). The chain combines TRBV9 with TRBJ1-1; TRBD1 agrees at 10 bases. The CDR3 reads CASSVDGTGANTEAFF. CDR3 DNA: TGTGCCAGCAGCGTAGACGGGACAGGGGCAAACACTGAAGCTTTCTTT.